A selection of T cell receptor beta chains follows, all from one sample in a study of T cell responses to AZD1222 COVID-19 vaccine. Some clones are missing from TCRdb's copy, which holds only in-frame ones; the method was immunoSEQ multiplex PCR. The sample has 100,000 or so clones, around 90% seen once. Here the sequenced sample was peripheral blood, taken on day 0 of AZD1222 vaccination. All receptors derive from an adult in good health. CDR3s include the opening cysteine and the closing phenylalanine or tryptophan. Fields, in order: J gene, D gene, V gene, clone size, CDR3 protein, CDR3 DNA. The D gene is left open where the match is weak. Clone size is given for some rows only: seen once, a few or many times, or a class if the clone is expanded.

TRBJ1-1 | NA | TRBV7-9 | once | CASSTGRIQTEAFF | TGTGCCAGCAGCACCGGACGGATTCAGACTGAAGCTTTCTTT
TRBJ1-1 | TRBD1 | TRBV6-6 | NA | CASSRQGVTEAFF | TGTGCCAGCAGTAGACAGGGCGTGACTGAAGCTTTCTTT
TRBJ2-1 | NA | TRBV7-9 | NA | CASSLFVYEQFF | TGTGCCAGCAGCTTATTTGTTTATGAGCAGTTCTTC
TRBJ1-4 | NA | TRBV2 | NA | CASRKGWGNEKLFF | TGTGCCAGCAGGAAGGGGTGGGGAAACGAAAAACTGTTTTTT
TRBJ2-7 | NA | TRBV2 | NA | CASSEASQGTYEQYF | TGTGCCAGCAGTGAAGCGTCCCAGGGAACCTACGAGCAGTACTTC
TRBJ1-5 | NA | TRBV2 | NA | CASSERAGNQPQHF | TGTGCCAGCAGTGAAAGGGCGGGTAATCAGCCCCAGCATTTT
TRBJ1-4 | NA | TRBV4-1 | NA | CASSQVTVGGVRNEKLFF | TGCGCCAGCAGCCAAGTAACGGTCGGGGGGGTCCGAAATGAAAAACTGTTTTTT
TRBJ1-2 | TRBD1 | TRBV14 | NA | CASSQRQGWNYGYTF | TGTGCCAGCAGCCAACGACAGGGGTGGAACTATGGCTACACCTTC
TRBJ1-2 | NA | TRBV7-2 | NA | CASSPYRDSPRGYTF | TGTGCCAGCAGCCCCTATCGGGACTCCCCACGGGGCTACACCTTC
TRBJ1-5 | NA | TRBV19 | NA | CASSPRRENQPQHF | TGTGCCAGTAGTCCCCGCAGGGAGAATCAGCCCCAGCATTTT
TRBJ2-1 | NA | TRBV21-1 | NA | CASSTSLHLYNEQFF | TGTGCCAGCAGCACTAGCCTACACTTATACAATGAGCAGTTCTTC
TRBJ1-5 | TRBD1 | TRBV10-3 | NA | CASGTGQLNQPQHF | TGTGCCTCCGGGACAGGCCAACTCAATCAGCCCCAGCATTTT
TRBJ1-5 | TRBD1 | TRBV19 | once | CASSGFWGQANQPQHF | TGTGCCAGTAGTGGGTTTTGGGGACAGGCTAATCAGCCCCAGCATTTT
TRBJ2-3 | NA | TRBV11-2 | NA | CASSDETLSGGYSDTQYF | TGTGCCAGCAGCGACGAAACTTTGTCAGGCGGGTATTCAGATACGCAGTATTTT
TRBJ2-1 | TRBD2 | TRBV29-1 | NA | CSVEDGGLAGYSYNEQFF | TGCAGCGTTGAAGACGGGGGACTAGCGGGGTACTCCTACAATGAGCAGTTCTTC
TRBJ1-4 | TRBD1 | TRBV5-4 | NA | CASSQSGTGSEKLFF | TGTGCCAGCAGCCAGAGCGGGACAGGGTCTGAAAAACTGTTTTTT
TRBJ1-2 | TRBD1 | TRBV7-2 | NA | CASSSGQGGVYGYTF | TGTGCCAGCAGCTCGGGACAGGGAGGCGTCTATGGCTACACCTTC
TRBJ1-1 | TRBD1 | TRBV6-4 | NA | CACSGTEHKALNTEAFF | TGTGCCTGCTCCGGGACAGAGCATAAGGCTTTGAACACTGAAGCTTTCTTT
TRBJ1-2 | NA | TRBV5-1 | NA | CASSSGTRSNGNYGYTF | TGCGCCAGCAGCTCCGGGACACGTTCTAATGGGAACTATGGCTACACCTTC
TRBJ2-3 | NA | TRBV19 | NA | CASSVGTSGFTDTQYF | TGTGCCAGTAGTGTCGGGACTTCGGGGTTCACAGATACGCAGTATTTT
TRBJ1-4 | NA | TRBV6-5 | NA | CASRARGQNEKLFF | TGTGCCAGCAGGGCCAGGGGCCAAAATGAAAAACTGTTTTTT
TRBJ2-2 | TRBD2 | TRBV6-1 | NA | CASSGRTSAGVTGELFF | TGTGCCAGCAGTGGGAGGACTAGCGCCGGTGTAACCGGGGAGCTGTTTTTT
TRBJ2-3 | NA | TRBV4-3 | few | CASSPRTEDTQYF | TGCGCCAGCAGCCCTCGGACGGAGGATACGCAGTATTTT
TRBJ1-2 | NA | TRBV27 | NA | CASSLAPRVGYYYGYTF | TGTGCCAGCAGTTTAGCCCCCAGGGTGGGATATTACTATGGCTACACCTTC
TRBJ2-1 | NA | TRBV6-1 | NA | CASSDFLLVSYNEQFF | TGTGCCAGCAGTGATTTTCTACTCGTCTCCTACAATGAGCAGTTCTTC
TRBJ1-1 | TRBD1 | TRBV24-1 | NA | CATSDGTGGNTEAFF | TGTGCCACCAGTGATGGCACAGGGGGCAATACTGAAGCTTTCTTT
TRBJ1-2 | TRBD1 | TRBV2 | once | CASTGTGLGYTF | TGTGCCAGCACCGGGACAGGGTTGGGCTACACCTTC
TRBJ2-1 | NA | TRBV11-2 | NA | CASSLLGNEQFF | TGTGCCAGCAGCTTACTGGGCAATGAGCAGTTCTTC
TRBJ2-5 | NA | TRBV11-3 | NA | CASSSRGGEETQYF | TGTGCCAGCAGCTCTCGAGGTGGGGAAGAGACCCAGTACTTC
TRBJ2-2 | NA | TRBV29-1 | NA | CSAILRVTGELFF | TGCAGCGCGATACTCAGGGTCACCGGGGAGCTGTTTTTT
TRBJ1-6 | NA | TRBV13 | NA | CASSGQMNSYNSPLHF | TGTGCCAGCAGTGGACAGATGAATTCCTATAATTCACCCCTCCACTTT
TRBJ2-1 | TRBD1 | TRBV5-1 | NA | CASSLGQGAGEQFF | TGCGCCAGCAGCTTGGGACAGGGGGCAGGGGAGCAGTTCTTC
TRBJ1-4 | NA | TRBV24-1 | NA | CATSPRWNEKLFF | TGTGCCACCAGCCCCCGTTGGAATGAAAAACTGTTTTTT
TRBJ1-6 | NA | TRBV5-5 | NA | CASTWTQTLGNSPLHF | TGTGCCAGCACCTGGACACAAACCTTGGGGAATTCACCCCTCCACTTT
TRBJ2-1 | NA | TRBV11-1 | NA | CASSLEPSTGNEQFF | TGTGCCAGCAGCTTAGAGCCATCGACGGGCAATGAGCAGTTCTTC
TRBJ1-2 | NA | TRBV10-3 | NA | CAIGGGPYGYTF | TGTGCCATCGGCGGCGGCCCCTATGGCTACACCTTC
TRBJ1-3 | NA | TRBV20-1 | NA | CSASARTSGNTIYF | TGCAGTGCTAGTGCCCGCACCTCTGGAAACACCATATATTTT
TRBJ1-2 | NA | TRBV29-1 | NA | CSVEDREGSYGYTF | TGCAGCGTTGAAGATCGGGAGGGGTCCTATGGCTACACCTTC
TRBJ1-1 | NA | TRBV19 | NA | CASSIGGGRAEAFF | TGTGCCAGTAGTATCGGGGGGGGTCGCGCTGAAGCTTTCTTT
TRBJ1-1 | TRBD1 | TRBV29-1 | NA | CSVGGGLNTEAFF | TGCAGCGTTGGAGGGGGCCTGAACACTGAAGCTTTCTTT
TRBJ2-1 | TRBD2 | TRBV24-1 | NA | CATRLAENNEQFF | TGTGCCACCCGACTAGCGGAAAACAATGAGCAGTTCTTC
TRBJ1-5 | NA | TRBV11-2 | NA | CASSLESGGGIRQQHF | TGTGCCAGCAGCTTAGAGTCAGGTGGTGGGATCAGACAACAGCATTTT
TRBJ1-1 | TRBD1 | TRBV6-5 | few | CASRRDSQKNTEAFF | TGTGCCAGCAGAAGGGACAGCCAGAAGAACACTGAAGCTTTCTTT
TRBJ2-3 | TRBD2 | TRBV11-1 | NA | CASSWGLAGEDTQYF | TGTGCCAGCAGCTGGGGACTAGCGGGGGAAGATACGCAGTATTTT
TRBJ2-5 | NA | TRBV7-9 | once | CASRYRGAQETQYF | TGTGCCAGCCGCTATCGAGGGGCGCAAGAGACCCAGTACTTC
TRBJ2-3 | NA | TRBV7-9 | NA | CASSLGRVVTDTQYF | TGTGCCAGCAGCTTAGGCAGGGTCGTCACAGATACGCAGTATTTT
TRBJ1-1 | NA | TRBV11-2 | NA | CASSLVLQGGTEAFF | TGTGCCAGCAGCTTAGTGCTTCAGGGAGGAACTGAAGCTTTCTTT
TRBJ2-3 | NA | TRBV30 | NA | CAWSVSESTQYF | TGTGCCTGGAGTGTATCCGAAAGTACGCAGTATTTT
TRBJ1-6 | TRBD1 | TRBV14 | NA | CASNDRGNSPLHF | TGTGCCAGCAACGACAGGGGAAATTCACCCCTCCACTTT
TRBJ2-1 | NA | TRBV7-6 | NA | CASSLVSYNEQFF | TGTGCCAGCAGCTTAGTTTCCTACAATGAGCAGTTCTTC
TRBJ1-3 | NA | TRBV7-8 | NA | CASSLEWGAIAGNTIYF | TGTGCCAGCAGCTTAGAATGGGGGGCAATAGCTGGAAACACCATATATTTT
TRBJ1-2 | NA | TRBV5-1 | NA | CASSTAGNYGYTF | TGCGCCAGCAGCACTGCCGGGAACTATGGCTACACCTTC